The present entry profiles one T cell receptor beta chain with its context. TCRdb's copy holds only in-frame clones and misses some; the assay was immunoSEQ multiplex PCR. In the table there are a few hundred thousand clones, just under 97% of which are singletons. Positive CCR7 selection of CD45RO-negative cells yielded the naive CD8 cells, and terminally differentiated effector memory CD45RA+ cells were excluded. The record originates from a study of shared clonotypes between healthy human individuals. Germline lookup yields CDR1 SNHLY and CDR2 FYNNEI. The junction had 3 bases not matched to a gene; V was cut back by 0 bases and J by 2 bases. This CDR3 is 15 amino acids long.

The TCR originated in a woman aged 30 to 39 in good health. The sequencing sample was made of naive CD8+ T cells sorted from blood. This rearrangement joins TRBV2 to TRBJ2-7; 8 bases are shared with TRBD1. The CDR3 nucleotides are TGTGCCAGCAGTGAAGCTCTGGACAGGGCCTACGAGCAGTACTTC. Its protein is CASSEALDRAYEQYF.